This T cell receptor beta chain was retrieved from a study of CD8 T cells in Susac syndrome. This clonotype was found once. A quantity of about 0.5 to 1 ug RNA underwent reverse transcription using random hexamers. Multiplex immunoSEQ PCR targeted 54 Vbeta and 13 Jbeta TCR beta segments. TCRdb reprocessed the immunoSEQ multiplex PCR reads with MiXCR, giving one entry per CDR3 protein. The table has 180,000 or so distinct CDR3 sequences, 90% to 95% seen once. V lost 6 bases and J lost 4, with 14 bases in between. Germline V CDR1 and CDR2: KGHDR, SFDVKD. There are 15 residues in the CDR3. Negative isolation was used for CD8+ and CD4+ T cells and FACS enrichment for TEMRA cells.

This chain uses TRBV24-1 with TRBJ2-2; D is possibly TRBD2 (5 bases). The sequenced material came from CD4+ T cells from PBMCs. The source of this sequence is a human donor in good health. CDR3 loop: CATSRRRESTGELFF. CDR3 DNA: TGTGCCACCAGTCGCCGACGGGAATCCACCGGGGAGCTGTTTTTT.